This record concerns one T cell receptor beta chain sequence. One junction end does not reproduce the germline sequence, and a read error may be involved. CDR1 SSHAT and CDR2 FNYEAQ come from the germline V gene (reference sequence). The CDR3 runs to 15 residues. The data derive from a study of T-cell reconstitution after alpha-beta-depleted transplantation in children. Unique molecular identifiers featured in how the TCRbeta library was prepared. Each CDR3 protein gets one entry after TCRdb re-called the PCR reads with MiXCR. The data show some 400,000 distinct CDR3 sequences, roughly 21% seen once. The chain carries TRBV7-7 and TRBJ2-3; weak D call: TRBD1 (5 bases). This material consisted of PBMCs from the stem cell graft donor, taken from the stem cell graft. This clonotype was obtained from a human donor who donated a stem cell graft to a child with acute myeloid leukemia. CDR3 amino acids: CASSLVPGKPDTQYF. The CDR3, as DNA: TGTGCTAGCAGCTTAGTGCCAGGGAAACCAGATACGCAGTATTTT.